The 27 T cell receptor beta chains listed next were all sequenced from one sample in a study of cytomegalovirus exposure and HLA in healthy donors. It was with 60 Vbeta and 13 Jbeta primers that the PCR ran. The data were produced by immunoSEQ multiplex PCR, yet TCRdb's version contains in-frame clones alone and is incomplete. The table records fewer than 110,000 clones, approximately 80% of them present only once. Sequenced material: PBMCs. The receptors were sampled from a male donor in good health and CMV-seronegative.

The V and J genes are TRBV7-3 and TRBJ2-5; the D gene is possibly TRBD1 (6 bases). V was cut by 0 bases and J by 9 bases, with 14 bases left in between. The CDR3 has 14 amino acids. Germline lookup yields CDR1 SGHTA and CDR2 FQGTGA. The CDR3 is CASSLTSLSGAQYF. DNA for the CDR3: TGTGCCAGCAGCTTAACGTCCCTATCAGGGGCCCAGTACTTC.

The chain combines TRBV5-1 with TRBJ2-3, with 8 positions matching TRBD1. This CDR3 has 14 amino acids. CDR1 is SGHRS, CDR2 YFSETQ, per germline. Trimming removed 4 bases from V and 5 bases from J; junction bases left unmatched: 6. CDR3 residues: CASSADRGGDTQYF. The CDR3 DNA is TGCGCCAGCAGCGCCGACAGGGGCGGAGATACGCAGTATTTT.

The chain recombines TRBV11-2 with TRBJ2-7; TRBD1 agrees at 8 bases. This CDR3 has 16 amino acids. Losses at the gene ends were 1 base for V and 2 bases for J; bases not matched to a gene: 7. Per germline, CDR1 SGHAT and CDR2 FQNNGV. The CDR3 coding sequence is TGTGCCAGCAGCTTAGCAACCGGGACAGGAGCCTACGAGCAGTACTTC. Translating gives CASSLATGTGAYEQYF.

The CDR3 bases are TGTGCCAGCCCAGGGACTAGCGGGAGGGCCAGTCCAGATACGCAGTATTTT. Its protein is CASPGTSGRASPDTQYF. This sequence joins TRBV21-1 and TRBJ2-3; the table's TRBD2 call for D was not verified on the DNA. TRBV21-1 is reported as a pseudogene. CDR3 length: 17 residues.

This chain connects TRBV27 to TRBJ2-7; tentatively, D is TRBD1 (5 bases). Trimming removed 6 bases from V and 1 base from J, with 16 bases in between. This CDR3 spans 15 amino acids. Germline CDR1 is MNHEY and CDR2 is SMNVEV (reference sequence). The CDR3 protein is CASRGAVGGSYEQYF. CDR3 nucleotides: TGTGCCAGCAGAGGGGCGGTTGGCGGTTCCTACGAGCAGTACTTC.

The chain has TRBV28 and TRBJ2-3; the match to TRBD2 covers 10 bases. The junction had 9 bases not matched to a gene; V was cut back by 6 bases and J by 0 bases. The CDR3 spans 17 residues. CDR1 and CDR2 from the germline V gene are MDHEN and SYDVKM. The CDR3, as DNA: TGTGCCAGCAGAAGAGCGGGAGGGCCCTTCAGCACAGATACGCAGTATTTT. This translates into CASRRAGGPFSTDTQYF.

This chain joins TRBV11-2 and TRBJ2-3; the match to TRBD2 covers 7 bases. Trimming at V came to 2 bases and at J to 5 bases, leaving 10 bases not matched to a gene. Looked up from germline, CDR1 is SGHAT and CDR2 is FQNNGV. This CDR3 has 16 amino acids. CDR3 loop: CASSLNGRSRGDTQYF. The DNA of the CDR3 is TGTGCCAGCAGCTTAAACGGGAGGTCTCGTGGAGATACGCAGTATTTT. Complete variable domain (other parts from reference TRBV11-2 and TRBJ2-3): EAGVAQSPRYKIIEKRQSVAFWCNPISGHATLYWYQQILGQGPKLLIQFQNNGVVDDSQLPKDRFSAERLKGVDSTLKIQPAKLEDSAVYLCASSLNGRSRGDTQYFGPGTRLTVL.

The CDR3 sequence is CASSFGQGLVTEAFF. CDR3 DNA sequence: TGTGCCAGCAGTTTCGGACAGGGCCTGGTCACTGAAGCTTTCTTT. V gene TRBV6-5 combines with J gene TRBJ1-1, with TRBD1 matching over 8 bases. Unmatched junction bases numbered 8, after V lost 4 bases and J lost 4 bases. Germline V gene data show CDR1 as MNHEY and CDR2 as SVGAGI. There are 15 residues in the CDR3.

The chain carries TRBV7-6 and TRBJ1-1; TRBD1 aligns across 7 bases. Germline loops: CDR1 SGHVS, CDR2 FNYEAQ. Trimming took 2 bases from V and 5 from J; bases not matched to a gene: 2. The CDR3 spans 13 residues. The CDR3 DNA reads as TGTGCCAGCAGCTTAAAGGGGGCAACTGAAGCTTTCTTT. Protein sequence: CASSLKGATEAFF.

This chain connects TRBV6-1 to TRBJ2-1; TRBD2 aligns across 10 bases. Germline V gene lookup returns CDR1 MNHNS and CDR2 SASEGT. The J segment lost 3 bases and the V segment lost 3 bases, leaving 2 bases of the junction unmatched. The CDR3 sequence is 15 residues long. This CDR3 is CASSDLAGDYNEQFF. The CDR3 region has the DNA TGTGCCAGCAGTGATCTAGCGGGAGACTACAATGAGCAGTTCTTC.

The chain is built from TRBV4-1 and TRBJ2-1; 16 bases match TRBD2. Trimming removed 2 bases from V and 4 bases from J; junction bases left unmatched: 8. The CDR3 loop spans 19 amino acids. Germline CDR1 reads MGHRA; CDR2 reads YSYEKL. CDR3 sequence (DNA): TGCGCCAGCAGCCAAATCCCGGGACTAGCGGGAGGGCTTTACAATGAGCAGTTCTTC. It specifies CASSQIPGLAGGLYNEQFF.

This clone was counted only a few times. This sequence joins TRBV7-2 and TRBJ1-6; D might be TRBD1 (6 bases). In germline, CDR1 is SGHTA, CDR2 FQGNSA. This CDR3 is built from 19 residues. With 1 base removed from V and 7 bases from J, the gap between germline ends came to 23 bases. The CDR3 loop reads CASSLEGTRTGLSNSPLHF. The CDR3 coding sequence is TGTGCCAGCAGCTTAGAAGGGACCAGAACAGGGCTTTCGAATTCACCCCTCCACTTT.

The CDR3 is CASSLAAGDTQYF. The CDR3 DNA reads as TGTGCCAGCAGCTTGGCCGCGGGAGATACGCAGTATTTT. The chain is built from TRBV5-4 and TRBJ2-3, with D perhaps matching TRBD2 (5 bases). The V gene's germline CDR1 is SGHNT and CDR2 YYREEE (reference sequence). V was clipped by 0 bases and J by 5 bases, with 7 bases between them. The CDR3 is 13 amino acids.

The table lists this clone with a count of one. The chain couples TRBV15 to TRBJ2-7; TRBD2 might be the D (6 bases). This CDR3 spans 15 amino acids. Germline V lookup: CDR1 LNHNV, CDR2 YYDKDF (reference sequence). Trimming took off 5 bases at V and 4 bases at J, with 18 bases between the two ends. The CDR3 here is CATSPRGLVEYEQYF. For the CDR3, the DNA is TGTGCCACCAGCCCCCGGGGACTGGTGGAGTACGAGCAGTACTTC. Full variable domain (remainder filled in from reference TRBV15 and TRBJ2-7): DAMVIQNPRYQVTQFGKPVTLSCSQTLNHNVMYWYQQKSSQAPKLLFHYYDKDFNNEADTPDNFQSRRPNTSFCFLDIRSPGLGDTAMYLCATSPRGLVEYEQYFGPGTRLTVT.

The chain links TRBV25-1 to TRBJ2-7; D unresolved. V lost 1 base and J 7 bases, leaving 14 bases between the germline ends. The CDR3 totals 14 residues. Germline CDR1 and CDR2: MGHDK and SYGVNS. CDR3 sequence (DNA): TGTGCCAGCAGTGAATCAACCAGGCGTGGGGAGCAGTACTTC. Its protein is CASSESTRRGEQYF.

The V gene is TRBV6-5, the J gene TRBJ2-4, with 13 positions matching TRBD2. CDR3 length equals 15 residues. Unmatched junction bases numbered 10, after V lost 6 bases and J lost 11 bases. CDR1 MNHEY and CDR2 SVGAGI come from the germline V gene. CDR3 residues: CASSRTSGRISLQYF. The CDR3 coding sequence is TGTGCCAGCAGCAGGACTAGCGGGAGAATTTCCCTTCAGTACTTC.

The chain has TRBV9 and TRBJ2-3; D is possibly TRBD1 (5 bases). V lost 0 bases and J 1 base, leaving 9 bases between the germline ends. Germline loops: CDR1 SGDLS, CDR2 YYNGEE. The CDR3 sequence is 15 residues long. The CDR3: CASSVDGRGTDTQYF. The CDR3 DNA reads TGTGCCAGCAGCGTAGATGGCAGGGGCACAGATACGCAGTATTTT.

In its sample, this clone was seen a few times. The chain employs TRBV6-5 and TRBJ1-5; maybe TRBD1 (5 bases). Trimming took 6 bases from V and 3 from J, leaving 15 bases between them. This CDR3 spans 15 amino acids. CDR1 MNHEY and CDR2 SVGAGI come from the germline V gene. The CDR3 DNA reads TGTGCCAGCAGGGCCGCAGGGTCGGACAATCAGCCCCAGCATTTT. It codes for CASRAAGSDNQPQHF.

J is TRBJ1-5 and V is TRBV6-6, with D possibly being TRBD1 (5 bases). In germline, CDR1 is MNHNY, CDR2 SVGAGI (reference sequence). V gave up 7 bases and J gave up 2 bases, with 12 bases separating them. There are 14 residues in the CDR3. The CDR3 nucleotides read TGTGCCAGCATCCCCAGGGAAGGCAATCAGCCCCAGCATTTT. Encoded protein: CASIPREGNQPQHF.

The rearrangement links TRBV15 to TRBJ2-7; maybe TRBD1 (6 bases). The CDR3 is 14 amino acids. Trimming left V 4 bases short and J 4 bases short, with 14 bases between. Germline V gives CDR1 LNHNV, CDR2 YYDKDF (reference sequence). In DNA, the CDR3 is TGTGCCACCAGCATGGTCAGGGGATTTTACGAGCAGTACTTC. Encoded protein: CATSMVRGFYEQYF.

The chain links TRBV10-1 to TRBJ2-1; 12 nucleotides match TRBD2. This CDR3 region has 14 residues. CDR1 and CDR2 from the germline V gene are WNHNN and SYGVQD (reference sequence). V gave up 5 bases and J gave up 10 bases; unmatched junction bases: 6. CDR3 DNA sequence: TGCGCCAGCAGTTCACTAGCGGGAGGAGAGGAGCAGTTCTTC. The encoded protein is CASSSLAGGEEQFF.

The chain is built from TRBV6-6 and TRBJ1-2; D perhaps matches TRBD1 (5 bases). CDR1 is MNHNY and CDR2 is SVGAGI in the germline V gene (reference sequence). This CDR3 comprises 14 residues. V shed 6 bases and J shed 4 bases, with 15 bases lying between them. The chain's CDR3 is CASSPGFDLYGYTF. The CDR3 DNA reads as TGTGCCAGCAGCCCAGGGTTTGACCTCTATGGCTACACCTTC.

This clone appeared once. The chain is built from TRBV19 and TRBJ1-5; possibly TRBD1 for D (6 bases). CDR3 length: 18 residues. Trimming removed 7 bases from V and 2 bases from J, with 24 bases in between. Germline CDR1 is LNHDA and CDR2 is SQIVND (reference sequence). CDR3 sequence reads: CASTADSPSSHGNQPQHF. CDR3 DNA sequence: TGTGCCAGTACCGCGGACAGCCCATCGAGCCATGGCAATCAGCCCCAGCATTTT.

This clone showed up just once. The chain links TRBV5-6 to TRBJ2-5, with TRBD2 identical over 13 bases. This CDR3 has 16 residues. The V gene's germline CDR1 is SGHDT and CDR2 YYEEEE. With V trimmed by 4 bases and J by 5 bases, 8 bases remained unmatched. CDR3 region: CASSAGLAGARETQYF. The CDR3 DNA sequence: TGTGCCAGCAGCGCAGGACTAGCGGGAGCCCGGGAGACCCAGTACTTC.

In its sample, this clone was seen once. V usage is TRBV28 and J usage is TRBJ2-3; 16 bases fit TRBD2. This CDR3 region has 19 residues. Germline CDR1 reads MDHEN; CDR2 reads SYDVKM. J gave up 1 base and V 4 bases, and 8 bases lay outside the gene matches. DNA of the CDR3: TGTGCCAGCAGTTCGTCCGGGACTAGCGGGAGGGCTGGCACAGATACGCAGTATTTT. It codes for CASSSSGTSGRAGTDTQYF.

The chain couples TRBV19 to TRBJ2-7, with D possibly being TRBD1 (5 bases). The germline CDR1 and CDR2 sequences are LNHDA and SQIVND (reference sequence). Trimming removed 3 bases at V and 4 bases at J, with 10 bases between. The CDR3 totals 13 residues. The CDR3 DNA is TGTGCCAGTAGTATGACAGAATATTACGAGCAGTACTTC. Translation gives CASSMTEYYEQYF.

CDR3 in amino acids: CATHAGYNQPQHF. CDR3 nucleotide sequence: TGTGCCACGCACGCAGGCTACAATCAGCCCCAGCATTTT. This chain connects TRBV2 to TRBJ1-5; D uncertain. The CDR3 has 13 residues. The germline V and J ends were trimmed by 10 bases and 3 bases, with 13 bases remaining between them. Germline CDR1 reads SNHLY; CDR2 reads FYNNEI.